This record concerns one T cell receptor beta chain sequence. The sample originates from a study of blood T cell repertoires in COVID-19. Study as a whole: Italy, Spain and the United States were the sources of the convalescent and acute COVID-19 samples. Sources were T cells, B-cell-depleted T cells, or PBMCs; the material itself was cDNA or gDNA.

Everyone who took part was roughly 18 to 89 years old, and they came from about two dozen US areas. Which cohort a participant joined came from the clinical history participants gave. V shed 2 bases and J shed 9 bases, with 8 bases lying between them. CDR1 and CDR2 (germline): ENHRY, SYGVKD. The CDR3 extends over 12 amino acids. Sequenced by immunoSEQ multiplex PCR; TCRdb stores in-frame clones only, minus some. The sample lists a few hundred thousand clones; roughly nine tenths were seen once. The TCR was taken from a woman aged 40 to 50 who had been exposed to COVID-19. The chain recombines TRBV10-3 with TRBJ1-3; D is perhaps TRBD1 (5 bases). The sequenced material came from PBMCs or T cells enriched from blood (not recorded which). CDR3 coding DNA: TGTGCCATCAGTGAGGGACAAAGCACCATATATTTT. Its protein product is CAISEGQSTIYF.